Each of the 24 T cell receptor beta chains below was sequenced from the same sample in a study of siplizumab effects on memory and regulatory T cells. TCRdb's copy holds only in-frame clones and misses some; the assay was immunoSEQ multiplex PCR. The table records just under 85,000 clones, 80% to 90% of them present only once. The sequenced material came from Tregs sorted from blood. These receptors were obtained from a human donor in good health.

J is TRBJ2-1 and V is TRBV30; 9 bases fit TRBD1. The CDR3 is 11 amino acids. Germline loops: CDR1 GTSNPN, CDR2 SVGIG (reference sequence). J was trimmed by 16 bases and V by 3 bases; bases with no gene match: 7. CDR3 amino acids: CAWSEGQGFFF. In DNA, the CDR3 is TGTGCCTGGAGCGAGGGACAGGGCTTTTTCTTC.

This clone qualifies as medium-sized. The chain recombines TRBV11-1 with TRBJ1-3; D ambiguous. This CDR3 spans 13 amino acids. Trimming pared 6 bases from V and 1 base from J, leaving 7 bases between. The germline CDR1 and CDR2 sequences are SGHAT and FQDESV (reference sequence). CDR3 protein: CASRPASGNTIYF. The CDR3 DNA follows: TGTGCCAGCAGACCAGCATCTGGAAACACCATATATTTT. The full variable domain, rest sourced from reference TRBV11-1 and TRBJ1-3, is EAEVAQSPRYKITEKSQAVAFWCDPISGHATLYWYRQILGQGPELLVQFQDESVVDDSQLPKDRFSAERLKGVDSTLKIQPAELGDSAMYLCASRPASGNTIYFGEGSWLTVV.

V usage is TRBV6-6 and J usage is TRBJ1-1; D uncertain. This CDR3 spans 14 amino acids. The germline V gene encodes CDR1 MNHNY and CDR2 SVGAGI (reference sequence). Trimming removed 3 bases from V and 2 bases from J, with 10 bases in between. CDR3 sequence: CASSYSPPNTEAFF. The CDR3 coding sequence is TGTGCCAGCAGTTATTCCCCGCCTAACACTGAAGCTTTCTTT.

In DNA form, the CDR3 reads TGTGCCAGCAGGACTAGCGGGGGTACCTACGAGCAGTACTTC. Translating gives CASRTSGGTYEQYF. The chain joins TRBV7-9 to TRBJ2-7; 12 positions match TRBD2. Germline CDR1 is SEHNR and CDR2 is FQNEAQ (reference sequence). After removal of 6 bases from V and 2 bases from J, the junction contained 2 bases not matched to a gene. This CDR3 has 14 amino acids.

This chain connects TRBV19 to TRBJ1-2; tentative D call: TRBD1 (5 bases). V lost 2 bases and J 4 bases, leaving 5 bases between the germline ends. The germline gives CDR1 LNHDA, CDR2 SQIVND (reference sequence). This CDR3 is 12 amino acids long. The CDR3 sequence is CASSIQGYGYTF. The CDR3 nucleotides are TGTGCCAGTAGTATACAGGGCTATGGCTACACCTTC.

The chain links TRBV5-1 to TRBJ1-6, with D perhaps matching TRBD1 (5 bases). Trimming pared 2 bases from V and 7 bases from J, leaving 13 bases between. The V gene's germline CDR1 is SGHRS and CDR2 YFSETQ. The CDR3 consists of 15 residues. In nucleotides, the CDR3 is TGCGCCAGCAGCTTAGAGGGGCAGCTAAATTCACCCCTCCACTTT. Amino acids: CASSLEGQLNSPLHF.

The chain is built from TRBV14 and TRBJ1-2; TRBD1 agrees at 7 bases. V lost 4 bases and J lost 8; bases outside the gene matches: 7. The CDR3 covers 13 residues. Germline assignment: CDR1 SGHDN and CDR2 FVKESK. The CDR3: CASSPWDSWGYTF. DNA for the CDR3: TGTGCCAGCAGCCCTTGGGACAGTTGGGGCTACACCTTC.

The chain has TRBV11-2 and TRBJ2-7; D not resolved. V lost 5 bases to trimming and J lost 4 bases, with 9 bases between them. This CDR3 has 12 residues. From germline, CDR1 is SGHAT and CDR2 FQNNGV. The CDR3 here is CASSTLLYEQYF. The DNA for the CDR3 is TGTGCCAGCAGCACCTTACTTTACGAGCAGTACTTC.

This sequence joins TRBV7-3 and TRBJ2-5, with 7 bases fitting TRBD1. Germline V gene lookup returns CDR1 SGHTA and CDR2 FQGTGA. V gave up 1 base and J gave up 3 bases; unmatched junction bases: 5. The CDR3 sequence is 15 residues long. DNA for the CDR3: TGTGCCAGCAGCTTAAAGTCCGGGACAGAAGAGACCCAGTACTTC. Protein product: CASSLKSGTEETQYF.

The J gene is TRBJ1-1, the V gene TRBV5-1, with 7 bases lining up with TRBD1. The germline gives CDR1 SGHRS, CDR2 YFSETQ. This CDR3 spans 13 amino acids. Losses at the gene ends were 0 bases for V and 8 bases for J; bases not matched to a gene: 4. CDR3 region: CASSLETGLEAFF. The CDR3 coding sequence is TGCGCCAGCAGCTTGGAGACAGGGCTCGAAGCTTTCTTT.

The chain links TRBV27 to TRBJ1-2; 7 bases match TRBD1. Germline V gives CDR1 MNHEY, CDR2 SMNVEV (reference sequence). CDR3 size: 12 residues. The junction had 9 bases not matched to a gene; V was cut back by 7 bases and J by 10 bases. DNA for the CDR3: TGTGCCAGCACTTCTCTCAGGGGGGCCTACACCTTC. It yields the protein CASTSLRGAYTF.

V and J are TRBV7-2 and TRBJ2-5, with 14 positions matching TRBD2. Per germline, CDR1 SGHTA and CDR2 FQGNSA. Trimming took 0 bases from V and 0 from J; bases not matched to a gene: 9. The CDR3 has 20 residues. The CDR3 reads CASSLARGTSGGLYQETQYF. The CDR3 nucleotides read TGTGCCAGCAGCTTAGCTAGGGGGACTAGCGGGGGCCTGTACCAAGAGACCCAGTACTTC.

The chain employs TRBV10-2 and TRBJ1-6; unclear D gene. V lost 7 bases and J lost 8, with 15 bases in between. The germline V gene encodes CDR1 WSHSY and CDR2 SAAADI. The CDR3 contains 14 residues. CDR3 DNA sequence: TGCGCCAGCACTTATTATAGGCAGGATTCACCCCTCCACTTT. Its translation: CASTYYRQDSPLHF.

The chain links TRBV5-1 to TRBJ2-1, with TRBD2 matching 12 bases. Germline CDR1 and CDR2: SGHRS and YFSETQ. The V and J ends lost 4 bases and 6 bases, in that order; junction bases with no gene match: 5. This CDR3 has 15 residues. The CDR3 loop is CASSNLAGGLNEQFF. Here the CDR3 DNA reads TGCGCCAGCAGCAATCTAGCGGGGGGGCTCAATGAGCAGTTCTTC.

The DNA for the CDR3 is TGTGCCAGCAGCGGAGGCCTGGATGAAAAACTGTTTTTT. Protein sequence: CASSGGLDEKLFF. The rearrangement joins TRBV7-9 to TRBJ1-4; D is uncertain. Per the germline V gene, CDR1 is SEHNR and CDR2 is FQNEAQ (reference sequence). V gave up 5 bases and J gave up 6 bases, with 10 bases separating them. This CDR3 comprises 13 residues.

The chain combines TRBV5-1 with TRBJ1-4; D is unresolved. Germline assignment: CDR1 SGHRS and CDR2 YFSETQ. V was trimmed by 1 base and J by 8 bases, leaving 21 bases between them. This CDR3 is built from 17 residues. The CDR3 DNA reads as TGCGCCAGCAGCTTGTCCCCTCACAGCTCCTTTGGAGAAAAACTGTTTTTT. Residues: CASSLSPHSSFGEKLFF. The full variable domain, rest sourced from reference TRBV5-1 and TRBJ1-4, is KAGVTQTPRYLIKTRGQQVTLSCSPISGHRSVSWYQQTPGQGLQFLFEYFSETQRNKGNFPGRFSGRQFSNSRSEMNVSTLELGDSALYLCASSLSPHSSFGEKLFFGSGTQLSVL.

This chain uses TRBV18 with TRBJ2-1; a possible D gene is TRBD1 (6 bases). CDR1 and CDR2 (germline): KGHSH, LQKENI. The CDR3 is 16 residues long. The V gene lost 6 bases and the J gene lost 10 bases, with 25 bases spanning the gap. CDR3 DNA sequence: TGTGCCAGCTCGTCAGGGACACCGGAGGCTCGCGTGGAGCAGTTCTTC. It codes for CASSSGTPEARVEQFF.

J is TRBJ2-7 and V is TRBV5-1; a weak D match, TRBD1 (6 bases). The CDR3 is 15 amino acids. Trimming stripped 1 base from V and 5 bases from J, with 16 bases between. From germline, CDR1 is SGHRS and CDR2 YFSETQ. CDR3: CASSLLGRGADEQYF. The CDR3 DNA is TGCGCCAGCAGCTTGTTGGGCAGGGGAGCTGACGAGCAGTACTTC.

This chain uses TRBV11-1 with TRBJ2-7; D is undetermined. This CDR3 region has 13 residues. V dropped 1 base and J dropped 7 bases, with 11 bases sitting between them. The germline V gene has CDR1 SGHAT and CDR2 FQDESV (reference sequence). CDR3 amino acids: CASSLVPPLEQYF. DNA for the CDR3: TGTGCCAGCAGCTTAGTACCGCCCCTAGAGCAGTACTTC.

The CDR3 bases are TGTGCCAGCAGCCCGAGGGACAGGGCGAAGCGGGGGCAGTTCTTC. It translates to CASSPRDRAKRGQFF. V and J are TRBV7-2 and TRBJ2-1; 9 nucleotides agree with TRBD1. V shed 5 bases, J shed 12 bases, and the junction held 14 bases outside the gene matches. The CDR3 loop spans 15 amino acids. Looked up from germline, CDR1 is SGHTA and CDR2 is FQGNSA.

This chain connects TRBV7-9 to TRBJ1-1; TRBD1 is a possible D gene (5 bases). CDR1 is SEHNR, CDR2 FQNEAQ, per germline (reference sequence). Trimming removed 5 bases from V and 1 base from J, with 14 bases in between. The CDR3 totals 15 residues. The CDR3 region is CASSRGTVGNTEAFF. The CDR3 DNA is TGTGCCAGCAGCCGGGGGACTGTGGGGAACACTGAAGCTTTCTTT.

The chain employs TRBV10-3 and TRBJ2-2; D not certain. Trimming took 4 bases from V and 1 from J, leaving 4 bases between them. This CDR3 is 13 amino acids long. Germline V lookup: CDR1 ENHRY, CDR2 SYGVKD. CDR3 in DNA: TGTGCCATCAGTGGTCGGAACACCGGGGAGCTGTTTTTT. Amino acid sequence: CAISGRNTGELFF.

The chain carries TRBV5-5 and TRBJ1-2; a possible D gene is TRBD1 (5 bases). V lost 3 bases to trimming and J lost 8 bases, with 17 bases between them. CDR3 length: 14 residues. CDR1 and CDR2 (germline): SGHKS, YYEKEE (reference sequence). The CDR3 DNA sequence: TGTGCCAGCAGCTCCCCCGACAGCTTAGTGGGCTACACCTTC. This translates into CASSSPDSLVGYTF.

This clone was recorded once. V usage is TRBV10-2 and J usage is TRBJ2-6; TRBD1 might be the D (5 bases). Germline V gene sequence: CDR1 WSHSY, CDR2 SAAADI. This CDR3 region has 15 residues. The ends were cut back, 6 bases at V and 0 bases at J, with 9 bases in the middle. CDR3: CASRAGLSGANVLTF. The CDR3 nucleotides are TGCGCCAGCAGGGCAGGGCTCTCTGGGGCCAACGTCCTGACTTTC.